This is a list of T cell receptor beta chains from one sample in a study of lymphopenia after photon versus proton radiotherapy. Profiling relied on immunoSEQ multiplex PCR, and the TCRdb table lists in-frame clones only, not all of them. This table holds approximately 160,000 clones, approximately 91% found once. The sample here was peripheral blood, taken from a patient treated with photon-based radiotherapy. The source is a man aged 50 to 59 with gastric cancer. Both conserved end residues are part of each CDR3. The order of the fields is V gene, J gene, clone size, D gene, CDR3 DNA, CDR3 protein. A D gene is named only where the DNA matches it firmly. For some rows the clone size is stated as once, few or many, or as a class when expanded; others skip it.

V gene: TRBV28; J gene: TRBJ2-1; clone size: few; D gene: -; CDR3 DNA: TGTGCCAGCAGGGAGCCCTCGTATCGTAATGAGCAGTTCTTC; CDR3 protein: CASREPSYRNEQFF
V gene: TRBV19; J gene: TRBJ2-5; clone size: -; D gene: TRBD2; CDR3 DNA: TGTGCCAGTACGACTAGCGGAGGTGGCCAAGAGACCCAGTACTTC; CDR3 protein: CASTTSGGGQETQYF
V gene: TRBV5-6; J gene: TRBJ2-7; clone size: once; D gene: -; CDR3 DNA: TGTGCCAGCAGCTTGTTAGGTGACTCCGCCTTCTACGAGGGGTACTTC; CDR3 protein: CASSLLGDSAFYEGYF
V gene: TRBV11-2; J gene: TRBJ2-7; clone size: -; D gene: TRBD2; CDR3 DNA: TGTGCCAGCAGTCGCGGAGGGAGCGGGGAAGCCTACGAGCAGTACTTC; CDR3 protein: CASSRGGSGEAYEQYF
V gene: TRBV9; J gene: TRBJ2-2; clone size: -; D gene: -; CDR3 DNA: TGTGCCAGCTCTCGGGCCCCCACTAACACCGGGGAGCTGTTTTTT; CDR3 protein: CASSRAPTNTGELFF
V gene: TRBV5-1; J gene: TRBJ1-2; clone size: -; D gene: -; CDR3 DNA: TGCGCCAGCAGCGCTGACGGGGTCAACTATGGCTACACCTTC; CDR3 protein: CASSADGVNYGYTF
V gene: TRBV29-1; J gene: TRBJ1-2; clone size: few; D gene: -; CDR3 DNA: TGCAGCGTTCGGGACACAGGTAGACATGGCTACACCTTC; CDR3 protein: CSVRDTGRHGYTF
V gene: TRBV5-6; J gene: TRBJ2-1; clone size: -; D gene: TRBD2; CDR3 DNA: TGTGCCAGCAGCCGGCTAGCGGGATTCCTCTCCTACAATGAGCAGTTCTTC; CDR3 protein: CASSRLAGFLSYNEQFF
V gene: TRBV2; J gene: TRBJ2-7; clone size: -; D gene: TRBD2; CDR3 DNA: TGTGCCAGCAGAGCTACTAGCGTTAACCCCTCCTACGAGCAGTACTTC; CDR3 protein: CASRATSVNPSYEQYF
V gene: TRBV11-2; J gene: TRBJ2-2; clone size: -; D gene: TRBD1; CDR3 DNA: TGTGCCAGCAGCTTAATTGGACAGGGACTTAGCGGGGAGCTGTTTTTT; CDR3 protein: CASSLIGQGLSGELFF
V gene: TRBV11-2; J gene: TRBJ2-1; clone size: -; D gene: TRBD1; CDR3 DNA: TGTGCCAGCAGCTTAGGTGACAGGGGGCGGAATGATGAGCAGTTCTTC; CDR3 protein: CASSLGDRGRNDEQFF
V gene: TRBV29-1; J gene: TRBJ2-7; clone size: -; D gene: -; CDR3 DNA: TGCAGCGTTATAGGGATCCAACGCTACGAGCAGTACTTC; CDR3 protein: CSVIGIQRYEQYF
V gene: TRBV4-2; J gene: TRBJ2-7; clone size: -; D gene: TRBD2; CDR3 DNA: TGTGCCAGCAGCCAAGATGCTAAAGCGGGAGGACTCGCCTACGAGCAGTACTTC; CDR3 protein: CASSQDAKAGGLAYEQYF
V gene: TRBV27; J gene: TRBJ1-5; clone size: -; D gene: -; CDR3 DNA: TGTGCCAGCAGTCAACTGGGTCAGCCCCAGCATTTT; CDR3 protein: CASSQLGQPQHF
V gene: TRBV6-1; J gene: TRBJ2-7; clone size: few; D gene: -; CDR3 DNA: TGTGCCAGCAGTGAATATTGGGGAGGGACAGCCTCCTACGAGCAGTACTTC; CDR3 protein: CASSEYWGGTASYEQYF
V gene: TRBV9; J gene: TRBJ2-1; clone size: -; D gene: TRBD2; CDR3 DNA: TGTGACGGCAAGGGGCTAGCGGGAGCCGGTTTTTACAATGAGCAGTTCTTC; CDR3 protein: CDGKGLAGAGFYNEQFF
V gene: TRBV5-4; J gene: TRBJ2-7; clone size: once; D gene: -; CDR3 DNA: TGTGCCAGCAGCTTGGGCCGGGACGAACACTACGAGCAGTACTTC; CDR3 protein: CASSLGRDEHYEQYF
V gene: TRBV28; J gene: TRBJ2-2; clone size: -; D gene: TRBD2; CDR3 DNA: TGTGCCGTCCGTAGCGGGACCGGGGAGCTGTTTTTT; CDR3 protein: CAVRSGTGELFF
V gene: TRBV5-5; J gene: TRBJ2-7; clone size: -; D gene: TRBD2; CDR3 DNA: TGTGCCAGCAGCTTGGTTCTAGCGGGAGGGATGCAGTACTTC; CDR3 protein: CASSLVLAGGMQYF
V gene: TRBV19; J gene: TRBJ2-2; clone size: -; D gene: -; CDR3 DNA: TGTGCCAGTAGTCCGCTCTTGGCGAACACCGGGGAGCTGTTTTTT; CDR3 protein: CASSPLLANTGELFF
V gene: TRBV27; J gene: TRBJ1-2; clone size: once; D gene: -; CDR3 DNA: TGTGCCAGCACCACGGGGGCGGGCTATGGCTACACCTTC; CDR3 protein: CASTTGAGYGYTF
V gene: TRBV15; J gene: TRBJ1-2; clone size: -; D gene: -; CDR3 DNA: TGTGCCACCAGCAGAGTTATCCAGGGGCATAACGGCTACACCTTC; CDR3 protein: CATSRVIQGHNGYTF
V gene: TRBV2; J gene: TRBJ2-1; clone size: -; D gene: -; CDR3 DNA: TGTGCCAGCAGTGCCCGGAGCTCCTACAATGAGCAGTTCTTC; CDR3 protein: CASSARSSYNEQFF
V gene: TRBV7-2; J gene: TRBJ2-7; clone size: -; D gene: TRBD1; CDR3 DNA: TGTGCCAGCAGCTACCGGACAGGGGGGACCCTCTACGAGCAGTACTTC; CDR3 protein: CASSYRTGGTLYEQYF
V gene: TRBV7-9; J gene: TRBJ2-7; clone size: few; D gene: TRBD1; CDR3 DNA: TGTGCCAGCAGCTTAGGACAGGGGGCGATCGAGCAGTACTTC; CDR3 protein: CASSLGQGAIEQYF
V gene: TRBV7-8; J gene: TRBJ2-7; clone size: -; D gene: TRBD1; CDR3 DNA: TGTGCCAGCAGCTGGATACAGGGGATGTCCTACGAGCAGTACTTC; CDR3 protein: CASSWIQGMSYEQYF
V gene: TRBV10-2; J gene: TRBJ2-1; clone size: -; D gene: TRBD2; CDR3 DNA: TGCGCCAGCAAACTAGCGGGAGGGTCCTACAATGAGCAGTTCTTC; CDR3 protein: CASKLAGGSYNEQFF
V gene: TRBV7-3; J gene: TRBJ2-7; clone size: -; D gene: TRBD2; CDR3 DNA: TGTGCCAGCAGCTTAGGGCTAGCGGGAGCCTACGAGCAGTACTTC; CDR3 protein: CASSLGLAGAYEQYF
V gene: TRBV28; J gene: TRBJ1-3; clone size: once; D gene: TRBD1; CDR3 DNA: TGTGCCAGCAGTTCTTGGACAGGGGGCCACTCCATAAACACCATATATTTT; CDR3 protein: CASSSWTGGHSINTIYF
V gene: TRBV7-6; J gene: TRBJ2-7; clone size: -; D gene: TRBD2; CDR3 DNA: TGTGCCAGCAGCCCCCCTAGGACTAGCGTGACACACGAAATCTACGAGCAGTACTTC; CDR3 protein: CASSPPRTSVTHEIYEQYF
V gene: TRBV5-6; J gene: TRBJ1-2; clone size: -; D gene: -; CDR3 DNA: TGTGCCAGCAGTCCTGGACATACTGACTATGGCTACACCTTC; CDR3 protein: CASSPGHTDYGYTF
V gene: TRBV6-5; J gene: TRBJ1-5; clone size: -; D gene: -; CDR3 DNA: TGTGCCAGCAGTCCTCGGGATCAGCCCCAGCATTTT; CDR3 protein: CASSPRDQPQHF
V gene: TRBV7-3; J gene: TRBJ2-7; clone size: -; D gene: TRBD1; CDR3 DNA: TGTGCCAGCAGCTCCTCTACGACGGGACAGGTCTCCTACGAGCAGTACTTC; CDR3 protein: CASSSSTTGQVSYEQYF